The rows below give T cell receptor beta chains drawn from one sample of a study of T cell responses to AZD1222 COVID-19 vaccine. The repertoire was sequenced with immunoSEQ multiplex PCR; TCRdb's copy has only in-frame clones and lacks some. The data show 150,000 to 200,000 clones, with 90% to 95% seen just once and approximately 4% held by the top ten. Sequenced here: peripheral blood, sampled 28 days after the second dose of the MenACWY control vaccine. These receptors were collected from an adult who received the MenACWY meningococcal vaccine as a control. Both conserved end residues are part of each CDR3. Fields, in order: D gene, V gene, J gene, clone size, CDR3 DNA, CDR3 protein. A D gene is named only where the DNA matches it firmly. Rows may omit the clone size; those that give it use once, few, many or a size class.

d_call: TRBD2; v_call: TRBV7-8; j_call: TRBJ2-1; clone_size: -; cdr3_nt: TGTGCCAGCAGGAGTCTAGCGGGAGGCCCCTACAATGAGCAGTTCTTC; cdr3_aa: CASRSLAGGPYNEQFF
d_call: TRBD1; v_call: TRBV6-5; j_call: TRBJ1-4; clone_size: -; cdr3_nt: TGTGCCAGCGGAAAAGAGACAGGGAGACAACTGTTTTTT; cdr3_aa: CASGKETGRQLFF
d_call: -; v_call: TRBV2; j_call: TRBJ1-5; clone_size: -; cdr3_nt: TGTGCCAGCAGCAGACAGAGTGTTAGCAATCAGCCCCAGCATTTT; cdr3_aa: CASSRQSVSNQPQHF
d_call: -; v_call: TRBV3-1/TRBV3-2; j_call: TRBJ1-3; clone_size: once; cdr3_nt: TGTGCCAGCAGCCACAAGACCTCTGGAAACACCATATATTTT; cdr3_aa: CASSHKTSGNTIYF
d_call: TRBD1; v_call: TRBV2; j_call: TRBJ2-7; clone_size: -; cdr3_nt: TGTGCCAGAGGACAGGGACCCTACGAGCAGTACTTC; cdr3_aa: CARGQGPYEQYF
d_call: -; v_call: TRBV5-1; j_call: TRBJ1-3; clone_size: -; cdr3_nt: TGCGCCAGCAGCTTGGACAGCTCTGGAAACACCATATATTTT; cdr3_aa: CASSLDSSGNTIYF
d_call: -; v_call: TRBV19; j_call: TRBJ2-3; clone_size: -; cdr3_nt: TGTGCCAGTAGTATAGGAGATACGCAGTATTTT; cdr3_aa: CASSIGDTQYF
d_call: -; v_call: TRBV30; j_call: TRBJ1-5; clone_size: -; cdr3_nt: TGTGCCTGGAGTGGGGGCTGGGATCAGCCCCAGCATTTT; cdr3_aa: CAWSGGWDQPQHF
d_call: -; v_call: TRBV7-9; j_call: TRBJ2-7; clone_size: -; cdr3_nt: TGTGCCAGCAGCTTAGCCGACATTAGTAGCTACGAGCAGTACTTC; cdr3_aa: CASSLADISSYEQYF
d_call: TRBD2; v_call: TRBV7-9; j_call: TRBJ2-5; clone_size: -; cdr3_nt: TGTGCCAGCAGTTCCCCGGGACTAGCGGGAGGGCCTCCAGGAGAGACCCAGTACTTC; cdr3_aa: CASSSPGLAGGPPGETQYF
d_call: -; v_call: TRBV27; j_call: TRBJ2-7; clone_size: -; cdr3_nt: TGTGCCAGCAGGCCCTTCCTGGGACACTACGAGCAGTACTTC; cdr3_aa: CASRPFLGHYEQYF
d_call: -; v_call: TRBV4-2; j_call: TRBJ2-1; clone_size: -; cdr3_nt: TGTGCCAGCAGCCATGGACAGCTATACAATGAGCAGTTCTTC; cdr3_aa: CASSHGQLYNEQFF
d_call: -; v_call: TRBV7-2; j_call: TRBJ2-7; clone_size: -; cdr3_nt: TGTGCCAGCAGCTTAATGTACGAGCAGTACTTC; cdr3_aa: CASSLMYEQYF
d_call: -; v_call: TRBV9; j_call: TRBJ2-7; clone_size: -; cdr3_nt: TGTGCCAGCAGCCCTACGGGACGGCCCGGATGGGACGAGCAGTACTTC; cdr3_aa: CASSPTGRPGWDEQYF
d_call: -; v_call: TRBV29-1; j_call: TRBJ1-2; clone_size: -; cdr3_nt: TGCAGCGTTGCGGGCGGTAACTATGGCTACACCTTC; cdr3_aa: CSVAGGNYGYTF
d_call: TRBD1; v_call: TRBV30; j_call: TRBJ1-6; clone_size: once; cdr3_nt: TGTGCCTGGAAGAGTATGGGACAGGGGAATTCACCCCTCCACTTT; cdr3_aa: CAWKSMGQGNSPLHF
d_call: TRBD2; v_call: TRBV24-1; j_call: TRBJ2-3; clone_size: -; cdr3_nt: TGTGCCACCAGTCGAGCGGGAGGCTTGGATACGCAGTATTTT; cdr3_aa: CATSRAGGLDTQYF
d_call: TRBD1; v_call: TRBV28; j_call: TRBJ1-4; clone_size: -; cdr3_nt: TGTGCCAGCAGTTTCGCAGACGGGACAGGGGGCGGAAAACTGTTTTTT; cdr3_aa: CASSFADGTGGGKLFF
d_call: TRBD2; v_call: TRBV10-3; j_call: TRBJ2-5; clone_size: -; cdr3_nt: TGTGCCATCAGTGCTCTAGCGGGAGCCACTCAAGAGACCCAGTACTTC; cdr3_aa: CAISALAGATQETQYF
d_call: TRBD1; v_call: TRBV7-2; j_call: TRBJ1-1; clone_size: -; cdr3_nt: TGTGCCAGCAGCTCCCACAGGGGCACTGAAGCTTTCTTT; cdr3_aa: CASSSHRGTEAFF
d_call: TRBD1; v_call: TRBV9; j_call: TRBJ1-2; clone_size: -; cdr3_nt: TGTGCCAGCAGCGTAGGGACAGGGTATGGCTACACCTTC; cdr3_aa: CASSVGTGYGYTF
d_call: -; v_call: TRBV7-9; j_call: TRBJ2-3; clone_size: -; cdr3_nt: TGTGCCACCCGCCGGGGCTTACCAAGGCAGGATACGCAGTATTTT; cdr3_aa: CATRRGLPRQDTQYF
d_call: -; v_call: TRBV19; j_call: TRBJ2-5; clone_size: -; cdr3_nt: TGTGCCAGTAGTAGGAACAATAGGCAAGAGACCCAGTACTTC; cdr3_aa: CASSRNNRQETQYF
d_call: TRBD1; v_call: TRBV30; j_call: TRBJ1-3; clone_size: -; cdr3_nt: TGTGCCTGGAGGGCGGACAGGGGTTCTGGAAACACCATATATTTT; cdr3_aa: CAWRADRGSGNTIYF
d_call: -; v_call: TRBV10-3; j_call: TRBJ2-3; clone_size: -; cdr3_nt: TGTGCCATCAGTGAGAATGGCAGGGATACGCAGTATTTT; cdr3_aa: CAISENGRDTQYF
d_call: -; v_call: TRBV29-1; j_call: TRBJ2-6; clone_size: -; cdr3_nt: TGCAGCGTTGAAGTTTCTGGGGCCAACGTCCTGACTTTC; cdr3_aa: CSVEVSGANVLTF
d_call: -; v_call: TRBV9; j_call: TRBJ2-7; clone_size: -; cdr3_nt: TGTGCCAGCAGTATAGGGTGGGGCCCCTCCTACGAGCAGTACTTC; cdr3_aa: CASSIGWGPSYEQYF
d_call: -; v_call: TRBV5-1; j_call: TRBJ2-5; clone_size: -; cdr3_nt: TGCGCCAGCAGCCCAAGTAGCTTAGGGTCTCAAGAGACCCAGTACTTC; cdr3_aa: CASSPSSLGSQETQYF